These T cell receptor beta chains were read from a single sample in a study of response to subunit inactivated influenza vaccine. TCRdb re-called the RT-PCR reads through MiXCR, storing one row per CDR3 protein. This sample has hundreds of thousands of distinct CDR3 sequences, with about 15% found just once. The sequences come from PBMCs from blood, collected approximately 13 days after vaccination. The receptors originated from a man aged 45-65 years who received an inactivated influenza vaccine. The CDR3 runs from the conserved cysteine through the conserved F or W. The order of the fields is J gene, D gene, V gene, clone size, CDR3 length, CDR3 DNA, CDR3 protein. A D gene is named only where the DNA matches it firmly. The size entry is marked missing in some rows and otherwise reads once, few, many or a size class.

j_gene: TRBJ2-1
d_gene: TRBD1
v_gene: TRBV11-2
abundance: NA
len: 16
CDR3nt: TGTGCCAGCAGTTTAATCGGGACAGGGTATCGCAATGAGCAGTTCTTC
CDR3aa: CASSLIGTGYRNEQFF

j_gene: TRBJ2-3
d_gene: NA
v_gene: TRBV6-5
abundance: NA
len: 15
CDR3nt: TGTGCCAGCAGTTACTCGCGGGATCTTGAAGATACGCAGTATTTT
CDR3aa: CASSYSRDLEDTQYF

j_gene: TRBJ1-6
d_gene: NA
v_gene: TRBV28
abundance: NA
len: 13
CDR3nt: TGTGCCAGCAGTACTGGGACGGACAAGCCCCTCCACTTT
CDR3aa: CASSTGTDKPLHF

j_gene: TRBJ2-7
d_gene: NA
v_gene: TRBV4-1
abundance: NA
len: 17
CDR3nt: TGCGCCAGCAGCCAAGAATGGCGGGGCGCCCCGACCTACGAGCAGTACTTC
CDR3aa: CASSQEWRGAPTYEQYF

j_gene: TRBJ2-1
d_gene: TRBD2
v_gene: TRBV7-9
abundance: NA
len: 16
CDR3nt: TGTGCCAGCAGCTTAGTTGGCGGGAGAAGGAGCAATGAGCAGTTCTTC
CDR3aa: CASSLVGGRRSNEQFF

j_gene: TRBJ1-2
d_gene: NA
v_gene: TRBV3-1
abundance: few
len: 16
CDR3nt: TGTGCCAGCAGCCAATACGGGGGCCGAGGGTACTATGGCTACACCTTC
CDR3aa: CASSQYGGRGYYGYTF

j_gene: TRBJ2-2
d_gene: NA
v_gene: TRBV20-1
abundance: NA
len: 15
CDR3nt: TGCAGTGCTAGAGATTCCGCGACCCCAGGGGGGGAGCTGTTTTTT
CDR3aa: CSARDSATPGGELFF

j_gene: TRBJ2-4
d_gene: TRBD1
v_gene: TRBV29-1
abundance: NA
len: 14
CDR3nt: TGCAGCGTTGAAGGGGGGACAGGGTCCAACATTCAGTACTTC
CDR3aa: CSVEGGTGSNIQYF

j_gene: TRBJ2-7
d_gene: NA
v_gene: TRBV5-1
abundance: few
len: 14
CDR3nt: TGCGCCAGCAGCTTGGGGGGCCCAACCTACGAGCAGTACTTC
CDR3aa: CASSLGGPTYEQYF

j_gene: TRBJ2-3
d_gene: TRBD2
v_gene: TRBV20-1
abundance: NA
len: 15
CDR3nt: TGCAGTGCTAGTAAGCTAGCGGGAAACACAGATACGCAGTATTTT
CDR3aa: CSASKLAGNTDTQYF

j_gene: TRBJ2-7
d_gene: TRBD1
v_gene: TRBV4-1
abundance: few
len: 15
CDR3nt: TGCGCCAGCAGCCCTCGGCCGGGACAGGGAGGCGAGCAGTACTTC
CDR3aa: CASSPRPGQGGEQYF

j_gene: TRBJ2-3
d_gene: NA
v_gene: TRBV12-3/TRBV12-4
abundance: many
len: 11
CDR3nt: TGTGCCAGCAGTAGCGGAAATACGCAGTATTTT
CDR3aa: CASSSGNTQYF

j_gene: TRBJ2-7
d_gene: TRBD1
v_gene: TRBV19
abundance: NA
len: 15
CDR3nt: TGTGCCAGTAGTGCCAAGGACAGGTATAACTACGAGCAGTACTTC
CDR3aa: CASSAKDRYNYEQYF

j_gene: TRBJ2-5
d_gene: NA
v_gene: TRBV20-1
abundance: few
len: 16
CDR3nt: TGCAGTGCTAGGAGTACCAGCGGCGCCCGCCAAGAGACCCAGTACTTC
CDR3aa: CSARSTSGARQETQYF

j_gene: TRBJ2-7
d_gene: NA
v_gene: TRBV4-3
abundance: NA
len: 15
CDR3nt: TGCGCCAGCAGCCAAGATTCTGGCAGATACTACGAGCAGTACTTC
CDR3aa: CASSQDSGRYYEQYF

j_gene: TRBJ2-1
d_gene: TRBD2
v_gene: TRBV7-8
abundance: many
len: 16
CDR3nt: TGTGCCAGCAGCTTAGGTGCAAGCGGGGGGGCCCTTGAGCAGTTCTTC
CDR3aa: CASSLGASGGALEQFF

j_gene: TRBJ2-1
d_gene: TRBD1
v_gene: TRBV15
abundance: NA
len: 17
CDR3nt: TGTGCCACCAGCAGAGACAAGGAGACAGGGAATTTTGATGAGCAGTTCTTC
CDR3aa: CATSRDKETGNFDEQFF

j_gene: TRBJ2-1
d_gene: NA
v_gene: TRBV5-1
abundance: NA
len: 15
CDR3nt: TGCGCCAGCAGCCACAGCGCCCCGGGGTACAATGAGCAGTTCTTC
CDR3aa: CASSHSAPGYNEQFF

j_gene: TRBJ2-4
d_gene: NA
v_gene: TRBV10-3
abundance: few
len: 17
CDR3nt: TGTGCCATCAGTGAGTCGTTCGAAGCTTCGGGGCGAAACATTCAGTACTTC
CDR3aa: CAISESFEASGRNIQYF

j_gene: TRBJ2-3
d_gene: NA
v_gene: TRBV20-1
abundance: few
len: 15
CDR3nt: TGCAGTGCTGAAGGGGGGTCTACCCGCACAGATACGCAGTATTTT
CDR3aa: CSAEGGSTRTDTQYF

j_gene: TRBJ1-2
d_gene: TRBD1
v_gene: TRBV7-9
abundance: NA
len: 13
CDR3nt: TGTGCCAGCAGATCACAGGGGATTGACGGCTACACCTTC
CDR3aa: CASRSQGIDGYTF

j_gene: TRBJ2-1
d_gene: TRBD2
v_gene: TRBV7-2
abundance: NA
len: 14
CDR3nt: TGTGCCAGCAGCCGACTAGCGGACTACAATGAGCAGTTCTTC
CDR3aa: CASSRLADYNEQFF

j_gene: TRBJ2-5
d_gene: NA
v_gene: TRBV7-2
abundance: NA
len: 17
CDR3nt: TGTGCCAGCAGCTGGGACAAGGGTATGGGAAGCCAAGAGACCCAGTACTTC
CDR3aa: CASSWDKGMGSQETQYF

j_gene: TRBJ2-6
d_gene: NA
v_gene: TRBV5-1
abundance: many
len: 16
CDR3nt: TGCGCCAGCAGCTTAGGGGGAACCTCTGGGGCCAACGTCCTGACTTTC
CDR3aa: CASSLGGTSGANVLTF

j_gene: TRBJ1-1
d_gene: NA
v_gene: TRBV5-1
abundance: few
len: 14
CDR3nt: TGCGCCAGCAGCTCCCGGGACCGATACACTGAAGCTTTCTTT
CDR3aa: CASSSRDRYTEAFF

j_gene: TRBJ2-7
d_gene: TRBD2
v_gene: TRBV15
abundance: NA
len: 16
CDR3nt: TGTGCCACCAGCAGACCCTGGACTAGCGGATCCTACGAGCAGTACTTC
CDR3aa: CATSRPWTSGSYEQYF

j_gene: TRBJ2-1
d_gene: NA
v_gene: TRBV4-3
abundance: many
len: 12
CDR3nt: TGCGCCAGCAGCCAAGATCCTAATGAGCAGTTCTTC
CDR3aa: CASSQDPNEQFF

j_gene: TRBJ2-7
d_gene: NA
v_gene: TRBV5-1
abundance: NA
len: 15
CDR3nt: TGCGCCAGCAGCTTGGCTGCAGGAGTAATCGACGAGCAGTACTTC
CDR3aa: CASSLAAGVIDEQYF

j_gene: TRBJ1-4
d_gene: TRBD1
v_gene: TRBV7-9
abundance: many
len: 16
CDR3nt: TGTGCCAGCAGCCGACAGGGGATGAGGACTAATGAAAAACTGTTTTTT
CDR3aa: CASSRQGMRTNEKLFF

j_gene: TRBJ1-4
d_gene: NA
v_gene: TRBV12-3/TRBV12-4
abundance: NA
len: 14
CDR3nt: TGTGCCAGCAGTTTGGGCGGACGGGGTGAAAAACTGTTTTTT
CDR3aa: CASSLGGRGEKLFF

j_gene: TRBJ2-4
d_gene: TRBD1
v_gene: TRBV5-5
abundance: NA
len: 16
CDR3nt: TGTGCCAGCAGCTTGATTGAGACAGGGGGCCTTCGGGTCCAGTACTTC
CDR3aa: CASSLIETGGLRVQYF

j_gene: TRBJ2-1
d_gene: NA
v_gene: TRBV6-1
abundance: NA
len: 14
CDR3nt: TGTGCCAGCAGTGCATCAGTGAGGGAACAAGAGCAGTTCTTC
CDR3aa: CASSASVREQEQFF

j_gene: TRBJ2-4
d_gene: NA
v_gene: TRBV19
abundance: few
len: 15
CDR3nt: TGTGCCAGTAGTATTGCGACAGGTGCTGGAAACATTCAGTACTTC
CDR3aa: CASSIATGAGNIQYF

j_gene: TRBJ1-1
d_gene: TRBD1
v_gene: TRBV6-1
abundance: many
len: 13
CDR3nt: TGTGCCAGCAGGGACAGGGTGAACACTGAAGCTTTCTTT
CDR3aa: CASRDRVNTEAFF

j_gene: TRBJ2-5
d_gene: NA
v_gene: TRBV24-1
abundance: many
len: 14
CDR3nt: TGTGCCACCAGTGATCCCGGGGTCTCCGAGACCCAGTACTTC
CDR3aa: CATSDPGVSETQYF

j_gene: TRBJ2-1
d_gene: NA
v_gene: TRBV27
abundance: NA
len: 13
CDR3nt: TGTGCCAGCAGTTTATCGTACGGACGGGAGCAGTTCTTC
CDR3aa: CASSLSYGREQFF

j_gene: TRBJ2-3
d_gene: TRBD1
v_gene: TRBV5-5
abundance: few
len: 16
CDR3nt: TGTGCCAGCACCCACCAACAGGGGGCCTACACAGATACGCAGTATTTT
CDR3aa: CASTHQQGAYTDTQYF

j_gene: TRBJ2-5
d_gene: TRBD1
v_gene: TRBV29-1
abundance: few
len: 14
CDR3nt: TGCAGCGTGCGGGACAGGGGCTCGCGGGAGACCCAGTACTTC
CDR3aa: CSVRDRGSRETQYF

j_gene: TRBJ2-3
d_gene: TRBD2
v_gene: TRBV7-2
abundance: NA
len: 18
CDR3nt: TGTGCCAGCAGCTTAGCGGGGGGCGCGGGAGGGGTCGGTGATACGCAGTATTTT
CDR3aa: CASSLAGGAGGVGDTQYF

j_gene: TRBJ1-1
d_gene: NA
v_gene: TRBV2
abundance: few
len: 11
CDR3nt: TGTGCCAGCAGTGTAGATTATGAAGCTTTCTTT
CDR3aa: CASSVDYEAFF

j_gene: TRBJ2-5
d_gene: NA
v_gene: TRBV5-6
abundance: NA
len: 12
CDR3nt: TGTGCCAGCAGCTTGTCGGGGGTGGACCAGTACTTC
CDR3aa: CASSLSGVDQYF

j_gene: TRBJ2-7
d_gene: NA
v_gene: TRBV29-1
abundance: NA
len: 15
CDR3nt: TGCAGCGTTGAAGAGAGGAGTGGGAGCTCCTACGAGCAGTACTTC
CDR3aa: CSVEERSGSSYEQYF

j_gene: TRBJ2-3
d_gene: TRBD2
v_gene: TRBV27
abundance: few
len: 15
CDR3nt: TGTGCCAGCAGTTCCAACCCTAGCGGGAGTGATACGCAGTATTTT
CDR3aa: CASSSNPSGSDTQYF

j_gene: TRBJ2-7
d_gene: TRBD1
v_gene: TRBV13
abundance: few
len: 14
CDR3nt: TGTGCCAGCAGCCGGACAGGGGCATCCTACGAGCAGTACTTC
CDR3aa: CASSRTGASYEQYF

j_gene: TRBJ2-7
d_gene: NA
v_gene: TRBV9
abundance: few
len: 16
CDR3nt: TGTGCCAGCAGCGTAGCCCCCGGGAGCCTCTCCTACGAGCAGTACTTC
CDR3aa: CASSVAPGSLSYEQYF

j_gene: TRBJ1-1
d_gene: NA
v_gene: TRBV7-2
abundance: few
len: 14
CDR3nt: TGTGCCAGCTTGGGGACAATCATGAACACTGAAGCTTTCTTT
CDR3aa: CASLGTIMNTEAFF

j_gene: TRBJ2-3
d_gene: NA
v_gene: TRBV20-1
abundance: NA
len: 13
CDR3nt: TGCAGTGCCCCCCCGCCTTGGGGGGATACGCAGTATTTT
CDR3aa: CSAPPPWGDTQYF

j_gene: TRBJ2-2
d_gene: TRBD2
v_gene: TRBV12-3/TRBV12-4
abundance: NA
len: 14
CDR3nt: TGTGCCAGCAGAACTAGCGGGAGTGTCGGGGAGCTGTTTTTT
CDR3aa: CASRTSGSVGELFF